This T cell receptor beta chain is drawn from a study of response to subunit inactivated influenza vaccine. Whole-study results and caveats: Seasonal influenza vaccination, on each occasion, was suggested by the authors to recruit few new T cells.

TCRdb ran MiXCR on the RT-PCR reads and lists one entry per CDR3 protein. The sample includes roughly 760,000 distinct CDR3 sequences, 21% of them seen just once. In its sample, this clonotype was seen a few times. Its antigen is not identified. The CDR3 is 15 residues long. After removal of 5 bases from V and 9 bases from J, the junction contained 11 bases not matched to a gene. Germline V gene sequence: CDR1 MNHNS, CDR2 SASEGT. The sample in question was PBMCs from blood, obtained roughly 5 days after vaccination. This chain links TRBV6-1 with TRBJ2-1, with 9 bases fitting TRBD1. The source of this sequence is a man aged 50 or older who received an inactivated influenza vaccine. CDR3 in DNA: TGTGCCAGCAGTCCTCTGGACAGGGGAGGCGGTGAGCAGTTCTTC. Protein sequence: CASSPLDRGGGEQFF.